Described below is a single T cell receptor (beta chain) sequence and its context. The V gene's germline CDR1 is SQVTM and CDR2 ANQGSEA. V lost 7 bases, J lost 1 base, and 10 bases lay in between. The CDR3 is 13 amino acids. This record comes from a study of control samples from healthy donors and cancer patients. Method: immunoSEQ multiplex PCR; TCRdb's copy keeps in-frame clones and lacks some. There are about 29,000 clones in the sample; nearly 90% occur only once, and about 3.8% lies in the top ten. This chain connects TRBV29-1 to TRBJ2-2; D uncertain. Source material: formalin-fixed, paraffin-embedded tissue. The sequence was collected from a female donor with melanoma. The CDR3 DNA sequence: TGCAGCGCAAAAGGGCTGAACACCGGGGAGCTGTTTTTT. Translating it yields CSAKGLNTGELFF.